These 20 T cell receptor beta chains were sequenced from one sample in a study of cytomegalovirus exposure and HLA in healthy donors. Researchers ran the PCR with 60 Vbeta and 13 Jbeta primers. Libraries were prepared by immunoSEQ multiplex PCR; TCRdb keeps only in-frame clonotypes and omits some of them. The sample contains about 130,000 clones, around two thirds of which appear only once. The sequencing sample was made of PBMCs. The origin of the receptors is a man in his sixties in good health and CMV-seropositive.

This sequence joins TRBV6-1 and TRBJ1-6; 7 bases line up with TRBD1. The V segment lost 4 bases and the J segment 0 bases; nucleotides outside the gene matches: 6. Germline lookup yields CDR1 MNHNS and CDR2 SASEGT. The CDR3 is 17 residues long. The CDR3 loop is CASSAMGQSSYNSPLHF. The CDR3 coding sequence is TGTGCCAGCAGTGCGATGGGACAGAGCTCCTATAATTCACCCCTCCACTTT.

This rearrangement joins TRBV28 to TRBJ1-1; TRBD1 is a possible D gene (6 bases). This CDR3 comprises 12 residues. Germline-derived CDR1 and CDR2 are MDHEN and SYDVKM. Trimming removed 10 bases at V and 1 base at J, with 10 bases between. The CDR3 DNA reads as TGTGCCACCCAGACAGGGAACACTGAAGCTTTCTTT. This codes for CATQTGNTEAFF.

The V gene is TRBV7-8, the J gene TRBJ2-7; D may be TRBD1 (8 bases). The CDR3 extends over 14 amino acids. The germline gives CDR1 SGHVS, CDR2 FQNEAQ. Trimming took off 5 bases at V and 4 bases at J, with 15 bases between the two ends. The CDR3 here is CASSVTGEGYEQYF. The CDR3 nucleotides are TGTGCCAGCAGCGTGACAGGGGAGGGTTACGAGCAGTACTTC.

The V gene is TRBV6-6, the J gene TRBJ2-1; D uncertain. There are 12 residues in the CDR3. Germline V gene data show CDR1 as MNHNY and CDR2 as SVGAGI (reference sequence). V gave up 1 base and J gave up 10 bases, with 8 bases separating them. The chain's CDR3 is CASSYYAYEQFF. For the CDR3, the DNA is TGTGCCAGCAGTTACTATGCCTACGAGCAGTTCTTC.

A few counts support this clone. This chain joins TRBV4-2 and TRBJ2-5; 10 bases align to TRBD2. CDR3 size: 17 residues. Germline values: CDR1 LGHNA, CDR2 YNFKEQ. Germline trimming cut 4 bases from V and 2 bases from J; bases unmatched to any gene: 10. The CDR3 bases are TGTGCCAGCAGCCCAGAAATAGCGGGGGGAATTCAAGAGACCCAGTACTTC. Its protein is CASSPEIAGGIQETQYF.

V is TRBV30 and J is TRBJ2-5; TRBD2 matches at 7 bases. Germline V lookup: CDR1 GTSNPN, CDR2 SVGIG (reference sequence). V lost 7 bases and J lost 5; bases outside the gene matches: 16. This CDR3 has 15 amino acids. The CDR3 nucleotides are TGTGCCTTAACATCGGGGGGACCGGCGTGGGAGACCCAGTACTTC. Its protein is CALTSGGPAWETQYF.

This clone was found a few times. The V gene is TRBV6-4, the J gene TRBJ1-1, with 7 bases fitting TRBD1. Germline values: CDR1 MRHNA, CDR2 SNTAGT. This CDR3 region has 13 residues. J gave up 3 bases and V 5 bases, and 3 bases lay outside the gene matches. CDR3 sequence: CASSSTGDTEAFF. In nucleotides, the CDR3 is TGTGCCAGCAGTTCTACAGGGGACACTGAAGCTTTCTTT.

The genes are TRBV7-2 and TRBJ2-5; no clear D gene. V lost 5 bases to trimming and J lost 3 bases, with 10 bases between them. The CDR3 runs 13 residues. In germline, CDR1 is SGHTA, CDR2 FQGNSA. The CDR3 sequence is CASSGSIEETQYF. The CDR3 DNA reads TGTGCCAGCAGCGGTAGTATTGAAGAGACCCAGTACTTC.

This chain uses TRBV5-1 with TRBJ2-2, with 8 bases lining up with TRBD1. CDR3 length: 16 residues. CDR1 and CDR2 (germline): SGHRS, YFSETQ. The V segment lost 2 bases and the J segment 5 bases; nucleotides outside the gene matches: 8. The CDR3 loop reads CASSFTRTGSTGELFF. CDR3 DNA: TGCGCCAGCAGCTTTACAAGGACAGGGTCGACCGGGGAGCTGTTTTTT.

The rearrangement links TRBV21-1 to TRBJ1-1; TRBD1, as called in the table, went unchecked against the DNA. TRBV21-1 is termed a pseudogene. The length of the CDR3 is 13 residues. The CDR3 DNA is TGTGCCAGCAGCAAAGTGGCCAGTTGGGAAGCTTTCTTT. It is translated as CASSKVASWEAFF.

This sequence joins TRBV7-9 and TRBJ1-2; 10 bases agree with TRBD1. The CDR3 loop spans 16 amino acids. V was pared by 4 bases and J by 10 bases, with 15 bases of the junction left unmatched. Germline V gene data show CDR1 as SEHNR and CDR2 as FQNEAQ (reference sequence). DNA of the CDR3: TGTGCCAGCAGCTCGAAGACAGGGGGCGCGGTACTAGCCTACACCTTC. Its translation is CASSSKTGGAVLAYTF.

The V call is TRBV7-9, the J call TRBJ1-4; possible D gene TRBD1, 6 bases. The CDR3 is 11 amino acids. The V and J ends lost 5 bases and 12 bases respectively, with 10 bases between them. Germline-derived CDR1 and CDR2 are SEHNR and FQNEAQ (reference sequence). CDR3 coding DNA: TGTGCCAGCAGCCTACAGGGTCAACTGTTTTTT. Protein product: CASSLQGQLFF.

This chain links TRBV4-1 with TRBJ1-2; no reliable D call. CDR1 and CDR2 from the germline V gene are MGHRA and YSYEKL. V was pared by 1 base and J by 5 bases, with 5 bases between. The CDR3 is made up of 12 amino acids. CDR3 in DNA: TGCGCCAGCAGCCAAGTAGATTATGGCTACACCTTC. Residues: CASSQVDYGYTF.

J is TRBJ1-5 and V is TRBV19; maybe TRBD1 (6 bases). This CDR3 spans 13 amino acids. Germline V gives CDR1 LNHDA, CDR2 SQIVND (reference sequence). This CDR3 is CATSGGPGQPQHF. The CDR3 coding sequence is TGTGCGACATCGGGGGGGCCTGGGCAGCCCCAGCATTTT.

This clone was counted a few times. This chain uses TRBV28 with TRBJ1-2, with 8 nucleotides matching TRBD1. Trimming took 5 bases from V and 8 from J; bases not matched to a gene: 1. This CDR3 comprises 11 residues. The germline gives CDR1 MDHEN, CDR2 SYDVKM. CDR3 coding DNA: TGTGCCAGCAGTCCAGGGGGCGGCTACACCTTC. Protein sequence: CASSPGGGYTF.

The chain uses TRBV29-1 and TRBJ1-2; D is unresolved. The germline gives CDR1 SQVTM, CDR2 ANQGSEA. The CDR3 sequence is 13 residues long. The ends were cut back, 4 bases at V and 6 bases at J, with 15 bases in the middle. The CDR3 loop reads CSVAISGSHGYTF. The CDR3 DNA follows: TGCAGCGTTGCTATATCGGGATCCCATGGCTACACCTTC.

There are a few counts of this clone. V and J are TRBV9 and TRBJ2-1; 13 positions match TRBD2. V lost 4 bases, J lost 3 bases, and 16 bases stayed unmatched. Germline V CDR1 and CDR2: SGDLS, YYNGEE. CDR3 length: 20 residues. The CDR3 nucleotides read TGTGCCAGCAGCCCCGCGCGAAGGACTAGCGGGGGCCTTTTCTACAATGAGCAGTTCTTC. Translated: CASSPARRTSGGLFYNEQFF.

V gene TRBV13 combines with J gene TRBJ2-3; D remains ambiguous. V gave up 5 bases and J gave up 5 bases, with 8 bases separating them. Germline assignment: CDR1 PRHDT and CDR2 FYEKMQ (reference sequence). The CDR3 has 12 residues. The DNA of the CDR3 is TGTGCCAGCAGCCAAGCTCTAGATACGCAGTATTTT. Translating it yields CASSQALDTQYF. Looking up the rest from reference TRBV13 and TRBJ2-3 gives the full variable domain: AAGVIQSPRHLIKEKRETATLKCYPIPRHDTVYWYQQGPGQDPQFLISFYEKMQSDKGSIPDRFSAQQFSDYHSELNMSSLELGDSALYFCASSQALDTQYFGPGTRLTVL.

Worth noting for this clone: Other DNA sequences in this specimen translate into the identical CDR3. This chain joins TRBV18 and TRBJ1-1; D is perhaps TRBD1 (5 bases). Per the germline V gene, CDR1 is KGHSH and CDR2 is LQKENI. Trimming stripped 2 bases from V and 3 bases from J, with 10 bases between. The CDR3 sequence is 14 residues long. CDR3 amino acids: CASSPTGGDTEAFF. In nucleotides, the CDR3 is TGTGCCAGCTCACCAACGGGAGGGGACACTGAAGCTTTCTTT.

The V call is TRBV5-1, the J call TRBJ2-4; possible D gene TRBD2, 5 bases. Trimming took off 7 bases at V and 6 bases at J, with 29 bases between the two ends. The CDR3 has 18 residues. Per germline, CDR1 SGHRS and CDR2 YFSETQ. As DNA, the CDR3 is TGCGCCAGCGCCCCGTCGGGTGGTAAGGCGGGCGATGGAAACATTCAGTACTTC. Protein sequence: CASAPSGGKAGDGNIQYF. Drawing the rest from reference TRBV5-1 and TRBJ2-4, the complete variable domain is KAGVTQTPRYLIKTRGQQVTLSCSPISGHRSVSWYQQTPGQGLQFLFEYFSETQRNKGNFPGRFSGRQFSNSRSEMNVSTLELGDSALYLCASAPSGGKAGDGNIQYFGAGTRLSVL.